This passage covers 25 T cell receptor beta chains from one sample sequenced in a study of cytomegalovirus exposure and HLA in healthy donors. Researchers ran the PCR with 60 Vbeta and 13 Jbeta primers. TCRdb's copy holds only in-frame clones and misses some; the assay was immunoSEQ multiplex PCR. The table records over 150,000 clones, 70% to 90% of them present only once. The sample taken for sequencing was PBMCs. The receptors here all came from a woman aged 40-49 years in good health and CMV-seropositive.

This clone appeared a single time. This chain uses TRBV5-4 with TRBJ2-1; the match to TRBD2 covers 10 bases. This CDR3 has 14 amino acids. Germline CDR1 is SGHNT and CDR2 is YYREEE (reference sequence). V trimming: 3 bases; J trimming: 7 bases; junction bases outside the gene matches: 4. CDR3 DNA sequence: TGTGCCAGCAGCTCCTTGACTAGCGGGAATGAGCAGTTCTTC. Translated, it gives CASSSLTSGNEQFF. The whole variable domain, filled in from reference TRBV5-4 and TRBJ2-1, reads ETGVTQSPTHLIKTRGQQVTLRCSSQSGHNTVSWYQQALGQGPQFIFQYYREEENGRGNFPPRFSGLQFPNYSSELNVNALELDDSALYLCASSSLTSGNEQFFGPGTRLTVL.

The chain links TRBV27 to TRBJ2-3, with 11 bases identical to TRBD2. Trimming removed 5 bases from V and 2 bases from J; junction bases left unmatched: 6. The CDR3 is 16 amino acids. Germline V gene data show CDR1 as MNHEY and CDR2 as SMNVEV (reference sequence). The CDR3 coding sequence is TGTGCCAGCAGTCCCCGGACTAGCGGGTTCACAGATACGCAGTATTTT. It encodes CASSPRTSGFTDTQYF.

This chain joins TRBV28 and TRBJ2-5; the match to TRBD1 covers 8 bases. Germline V gene sequence: CDR1 MDHEN, CDR2 SYDVKM. The J segment lost 3 bases and the V segment lost 4 bases, leaving 4 bases of the junction unmatched. This CDR3 region has 14 residues. DNA of the CDR3: TGTGCCAGCAGTTCAATGGGACAGGAAGAGACCCAGTACTTC. Its translation: CASSSMGQEETQYF.

The CDR3 bases are TGTGCCAGTAGGGAAAGGGGAGGTAGCAATCAGCCCCAGCATTTT. It yields the protein CASRERGGSNQPQHF. The chain combines TRBV19 with TRBJ1-5; possible D gene TRBD1, 5 bases. Trimming removed 6 bases from V and 0 bases from J, with 12 bases in between. CDR1 LNHDA and CDR2 SQIVND come from the germline V gene (reference sequence). The CDR3 consists of 15 residues.

The chain couples TRBV18 to TRBJ2-2; D is perhaps TRBD1 (6 bases). From germline, CDR1 is KGHSH and CDR2 LQKENI. This CDR3 region has 14 residues. The V end was cut by 3 bases, the J end by 1 base, with 6 bases between. The CDR3 spells CASSPTGNTGELFF. The DNA of the CDR3 is TGTGCCAGCTCACCGACAGGGAACACCGGGGAGCTGTTTTTT.

This rearrangement joins TRBV5-1 to TRBJ2-1, with TRBD2 matching 7 bases. CDR3 size: 14 residues. Germline V gene sequence: CDR1 SGHRS, CDR2 YFSETQ. V lost 1 base, J lost 8 bases, and 6 bases stayed unmatched. CDR3 in amino acids: CASSLTAGVYEQFF. The CDR3 nucleotides are TGCGCCAGCAGCTTGACGGCGGGAGTGTATGAGCAGTTCTTC.

This clone was counted a few times. This chain connects TRBV9 to TRBJ2-3, with 7 bases aligning to TRBD1. V shed 3 bases, J shed 9 bases, and the junction held 4 bases outside the gene matches. CDR1 and CDR2 from the germline V gene are SGDLS and YYNGEE. The length of the CDR3 is 12 residues. The CDR3 is CASSGGGQTQYF. CDR3 DNA sequence: TGTGCCAGCAGCGGAGGGGGCCAAACGCAGTATTTT.

This clone was counted between two and nine times. The chain is built from TRBV7-9 and TRBJ2-2, with 7 bases matching TRBD1. V was pared by 1 base and J by 6 bases, with 5 bases of the junction left unmatched. CDR3 length equals 15 residues. The germline CDR1 and CDR2 sequences are SEHNR and FQNEAQ (reference sequence). Here the CDR3 reads CASSLGSGGSGELFF. The CDR3 DNA reads TGTGCCAGCAGCTTAGGCTCAGGGGGATCCGGGGAGCTGTTTTTT.

The rearrangement uses TRBV5-1 and TRBJ2-7; 9 bases line up with TRBD2. Trimming removed 0 bases from V and 1 base from J; junction bases left unmatched: 5. The CDR3 contains 16 residues. CDR1 is SGHRS, CDR2 YFSETQ, per germline. The CDR3, as DNA: TGCGCCAGCAGCTTGGAACTAGCGGGCGGTTCCTACGAGCAGTACTTC. Its protein product is CASSLELAGGSYEQYF.

This rearrangement joins TRBV9 to TRBJ2-7; possibly TRBD2 for D (7 bases). Germline-derived CDR1 and CDR2 are SGDLS and YYNGEE. The CDR3 is 14 residues long. Trimming left V 3 bases short and J 5 bases short, with 15 bases between. The CDR3 bases are TGTGCCAGCAGCGAAGGGGGAGGGATCAACGAGCAGTACTTC. Its protein is CASSEGGGINEQYF.

This chain links TRBV29-1 with TRBJ1-2, with 9 bases lining up with TRBD1. This CDR3 has 15 amino acids. Germline CDR1 and CDR2: SQVTM and ANQGSEA. The junction had 11 bases not matched to a gene; V was cut back by 5 bases and J by 4 bases. The CDR3 DNA reads TGCAGCGTTTCCACCGGGACAGGGATAGGCTATGGCTACACCTTC. Protein sequence: CSVSTGTGIGYGYTF.

The chain combines TRBV5-1 with TRBJ2-2; 11 bases are a match to TRBD2. Losses at the gene ends were 6 bases for V and 7 bases for J; bases not matched to a gene: 8. The germline gives CDR1 SGHRS, CDR2 YFSETQ. CDR3 size: 15 residues. This CDR3 is CASTKLAGVIGELFF. Written as DNA, the CDR3 is TGCGCCAGCACCAAACTAGCGGGAGTTATCGGGGAGCTGTTTTTT.

The V call is TRBV28, the J call TRBJ1-2; possibly TRBD1 for D (6 bases). Trimming took 1 base from V and 5 from J, leaving 26 bases between them. The CDR3 has 19 amino acids. The germline V gene has CDR1 MDHEN and CDR2 SYDVKM. The CDR3: CASSLFPSMISQGRYGYTF. CDR3 nucleotide sequence: TGTGCCAGCAGTTTATTTCCGTCGATGATTTCACAGGGAAGGTATGGCTACACCTTC.

The chain has TRBV11-2 and TRBJ2-3; possible D gene TRBD2, 6 bases. The CDR3 runs 19 residues. CDR1 and CDR2 (germline): SGHAT, FQNNGV. Trimming removed 1 base from V and 1 base from J, with 21 bases in between. CDR3 region: CASSLGEAGPRGGTDTQYF. As DNA, the CDR3 is TGTGCCAGCAGCTTAGGGGAAGCGGGCCCTCGAGGGGGCACAGATACGCAGTATTTT.

As regards this clone: The sample carries other DNA sequences with the same CDR3. This chain links TRBV2 with TRBJ2-7; 7 bases line up with TRBD2. V trimming: 0 bases; J trimming: 7 bases; junction bases outside the gene matches: 3. CDR1 and CDR2 from the germline V gene are SNHLY and FYNNEI. This CDR3 has 13 amino acids. CDR3 coding DNA: TGTGCCAGCAGTGAAGCCCTTAGCGGGGAGCAGTACTTC. Residues: CASSEALSGEQYF. The entire variable domain, with the rest obtained from reference TRBV2 and TRBJ2-7, is as follows: EPEVTQTPSHQVTQMGQEVILRCVPISNHLYFYWYRQILGQKVEFLVSFYNNEISEKSEIFDDQFSVERPDGSNFTLKIRSTKLEDSAMYFCASSEALSGEQYFGPGTRLTVT.

This clone appeared a few times. The chain employs TRBV6-1 and TRBJ2-3; 13 bases map to TRBD2. The CDR3 has 15 amino acids. Looked up from germline, CDR1 is MNHNS and CDR2 is SASEGT. The junction had 6 bases not matched to a gene; V was cut back by 6 bases and J by 6 bases. CDR3 sequence reads: CASSRTSGSSDTQYF. In DNA, the CDR3 is TGTGCCAGCAGCCGGACTAGCGGGAGCTCGGATACGCAGTATTTT.

The CDR3 bases are TGTGCCAGCAGCTCCGGACAGAGGGGTAGCAATCAGCCCCAGCATTTT. Its translation: CASSSGQRGSNQPQHF. V usage is TRBV5-5 and J usage is TRBJ1-5, with D possibly TRBD1 on 6 matching bases. V gave up 3 bases and J gave up 0 bases, with 13 bases separating them. Germline CDR1 and CDR2: SGHKS and YYEKEE (reference sequence). The CDR3 covers 16 residues.

The rearrangement uses TRBV4-2 and TRBJ1-6, with a tentative D call TRBD1 (6 bases). Germline-derived CDR1 and CDR2 are LGHNA and YNFKEQ. Trimming left V 4 bases short and J 8 bases short, with 15 bases between. The CDR3 is made up of 15 amino acids. The chain's CDR3 is CASSRVSDSDSPLHF. The CDR3 DNA sequence: TGTGCCAGCAGCCGCGTATCGGACAGTGATTCACCCCTCCACTTT.

V usage is TRBV9 and J usage is TRBJ2-1; D is possibly TRBD2 (5 bases). Trimming took off 3 bases at V and 5 bases at J, with 12 bases between the two ends. CDR1 is SGDLS, CDR2 YYNGEE, per germline. The CDR3 has 14 amino acids. The CDR3 sequence is CASSERTRDNEQFF. DNA for the CDR3: TGTGCCAGCAGCGAGCGTACTAGGGACAATGAGCAGTTCTTC.

This chain connects TRBV4-1 to TRBJ2-7; TRBD2 matches 8 bases. The CDR3 runs to 14 residues. The V gene end was trimmed by 3 bases and the J gene end by 7 bases; junction bases not matched to a gene: 8. Germline CDR1 is MGHRA and CDR2 is YSYEKL. CDR3 residues: CASSQAGLAGEQYF. CDR3 nucleotides: TGCGCCAGCAGCCAGGCTGGACTAGCTGGTGAGCAGTACTTC.

This sequence joins TRBV30 and TRBJ1-2; the D is unclear. The CDR3 loop spans 14 amino acids. The V end lost 5 bases, the J end lost 1 base, and 14 bases lay between the germline ends. Germline lookup yields CDR1 GTSNPN and CDR2 SVGIG (reference sequence). The CDR3 spells CAWSPVDINYGYTF. The CDR3 DNA reads as TGTGCCTGGTCGCCGGTTGATATTAACTATGGCTACACCTTC.

This sequence joins TRBV18 and TRBJ1-4, with D perhaps matching TRBD1 (6 bases). Trimming removed 2 bases from V and 7 bases from J, with 11 bases in between. The CDR3 totals 14 residues. CDR1 and CDR2 (germline): KGHSH, LQKENI. This CDR3 reads CASSPDQGSEKLFF. The CDR3 DNA reads TGTGCCAGCTCACCAGATCAGGGGAGTGAAAAACTGTTTTTT.

This chain uses TRBV4-1 with TRBJ1-2; 10 bases agree with TRBD1. V shed 0 bases, J shed 5 bases, and the junction held 12 bases outside the gene matches. The CDR3 extends over 18 amino acids. Germline V gene lookup returns CDR1 MGHRA and CDR2 YSYEKL. For the CDR3, the DNA is TGCGCCAGCAGCCAAGATAGTGGGTCGGACAGGGGGGTTTATGGCTACACCTTC. Translating it yields CASSQDSGSDRGVYGYTF.

The chain links TRBV5-1 to TRBJ2-3; possible D gene TRBD2, 7 bases. CDR3 size: 13 residues. Trimming shortened V by 4 bases and J by 7 bases, and 13 bases separated the two germline ends. Germline CDR1 reads SGHRS; CDR2 reads YFSETQ. Here the CDR3 DNA reads TGCGCCAGCAGCCAAGGGGGGGGAAATACGCAGTATTTT. Encoded protein: CASSQGGGNTQYF.

The chain combines TRBV7-9 with TRBJ2-7, with TRBD1 matching 8 bases. J lost 5 bases, V lost 0 bases, and 6 bases had no gene match. This CDR3 spans 15 amino acids. Germline loops: CDR1 SEHNR, CDR2 FQNEAQ (reference sequence). In DNA, the CDR3 is TGTGCCAGCAGCTTAGCTGACAGGGGCATCGACGAGCAGTACTTC. Translated, it gives CASSLADRGIDEQYF.